This TCR beta chain was obtained from a study of CD8 T cells in ankylosing spondylitis. TCRdb re-called the 5' RACE reads through MiXCR, storing one row per CDR3 protein. The table lists about 190,000 distinct CDR3 sequences, 10% to 15% of them singletons. Germline loops: CDR1 MNHEY, CDR2 SVGEGT. J lost 3 bases, V lost 6 bases, and 5 bases had no gene match. The CDR3 covers 15 residues. Study-wide results and limits: Prior literature has documented some motif variants in synovial fluid and blood from reactive arthritis. Ankylosing spondylitis blood seemed to carry a telltale TCR beta motif made of under ten highly homologous variants.

This clonotype was observed a handful of times. Its antigen is not known. This clonotype was sampled from a female donor with ankylosing spondylitis or in good health (not recorded which). The source material was blood, either unsorted or a sorted T cell fraction (not recorded which). V gene TRBV6-2 or TRBV6-3 combines with J gene TRBJ2-3; 11 bases align to TRBD2. The CDR3 protein is CASRLAGDGTDTQYF. The CDR3 nucleotides are TGTGCCAGCAGACTAGCGGGAGATGGGACAGATACGCAGTATTTT.